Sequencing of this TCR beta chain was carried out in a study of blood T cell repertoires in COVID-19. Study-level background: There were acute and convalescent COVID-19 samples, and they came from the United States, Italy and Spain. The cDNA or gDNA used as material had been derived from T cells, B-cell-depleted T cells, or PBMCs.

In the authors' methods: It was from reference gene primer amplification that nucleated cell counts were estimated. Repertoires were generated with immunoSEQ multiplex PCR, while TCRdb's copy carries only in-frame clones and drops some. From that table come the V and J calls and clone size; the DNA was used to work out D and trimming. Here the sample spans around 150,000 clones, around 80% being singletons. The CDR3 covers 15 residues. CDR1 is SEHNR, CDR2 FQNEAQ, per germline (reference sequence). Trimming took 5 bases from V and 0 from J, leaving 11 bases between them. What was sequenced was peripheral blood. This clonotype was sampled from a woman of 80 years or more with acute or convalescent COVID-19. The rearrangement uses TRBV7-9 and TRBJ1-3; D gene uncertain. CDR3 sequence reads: CASSRPRGSGNTIYF. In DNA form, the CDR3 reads TGTGCCAGCAGCCGACCGCGGGGCTCTGGAAACACCATATATTTT.